The clone carrying this T cell receptor (beta chain) has at least ten counts. Its antigen remains unidentified. This CDR3 comprises 15 residues. V lost 2 bases to trimming and J lost 1 base, with 9 bases between them. Per germline, CDR1 SGHRS and CDR2 YFSETQ. Each ophthalmopathy patient scored at least 3 on the Clinical Activity Score and at least 4 on NOSPECS grade, with duration under 3 months. The data belong to a study of T cells in Graves' hyperthyroidism and ophthalmopathy. Study-level points and caveats: It was a median approximately six months before onset that the model predicted ophthalmopathy.

From RNA transcripts, TCR beta CDR3 regions were amplified. The HTBI set primed first-round TCR CDR3 RT-PCR. Each CDR3 protein gets one entry after TCRdb re-called the multiplex PCR reads with MiXCR. The data show some 580,000 distinct CDR3 sequences, approximately 16% seen once. V is TRBV5-1 and J is TRBJ2-2; D may be TRBD1 (5 bases). The TCR comes from a woman between 40 and 50 years old with Graves' ophthalmopathy. The sequenced sample consisted of blood. The CDR3 reads CASSFDRGNTGELFF. In DNA, the CDR3 is TGCGCCAGCAGCTTCGACAGAGGGAACACCGGGGAGCTGTTTTTT.